The 20 T cell receptor beta chains below come from one sample, sequenced in a study of blood T cell repertoires in COVID-19. Libraries were prepared by immunoSEQ multiplex PCR; TCRdb keeps only in-frame clonotypes and omits some of them. The sample holds hundreds of thousands of clones; roughly 89% are singletons and the top ten take approximately 9%. Material: PBMCs or T cells enriched from blood (not recorded which). These receptors were taken from a woman aged 18-29 years who had recovered from COVID-19.

The chain has TRBV7-9 and TRBJ1-2, with 9 bases aligning to TRBD1. The CDR3 sequence is 17 residues long. Trimming at V came to 5 bases and at J to 5 bases, leaving 15 bases not matched to a gene. Germline lookup yields CDR1 SEHNR and CDR2 FQNEAQ (reference sequence). CDR3 DNA sequence: TGTGCCAGCAGCATCGGGACAGGGCCAAGGGGCTTGTATGGCTACACCTTC. Translation: CASSIGTGPRGLYGYTF.

The CDR3 DNA follows: TGTGCCAGCAGCAAAAAACCGGGACAGGGGAATCAGCCCCAGCATTTT. Translation: CASSKKPGQGNQPQHF. The chain uses TRBV21-1 and TRBJ1-5; the D call of TRBD1 is as the table states it, not checked on the DNA. TRBV21-1 is marked as a pseudogene. The CDR3 consists of 16 residues.

This chain uses TRBV21-1 with TRBJ1-6; the table's D call, TRBD1, was not checked against the DNA. TRBV21-1 represents a pseudogene. CDR3 size: 14 residues. The chain's CDR3 is CATDNRGNNSPLHF. The CDR3 coding sequence is TGTGCCACCGATAACAGGGGTAATAATTCACCCCTCCACTTT.

The rearrangement joins TRBV7-3 to TRBJ1-6, with D unresolved. The V end lost 2 bases, the J end lost 6 bases, and 11 bases lay between the germline ends. The CDR3 is 15 amino acids. Germline CDR1 and CDR2: SGHTA and FQGTGA. The CDR3 sequence: CASSLDPSVNSPLHF. The CDR3 DNA is TGTGCCAGCAGCTTAGATCCTAGTGTTAATTCACCCCTCCACTTT.

The chain links TRBV7-9 to TRBJ1-2; 8 bases match TRBD1. Looked up from germline, CDR1 is SEHNR and CDR2 is FQNEAQ (reference sequence). The CDR3 length is 14 residues. V was clipped by 5 bases and J by 4 bases; unmatched bases: 6. CDR3 DNA sequence: TGTGCCAGCAGCGGACGACAGGGGTTCTATGGCTACACCTTC. This codes for CASSGRQGFYGYTF.

The chain has TRBV10-3 and TRBJ1-1; TRBD1 is a possible D gene (5 bases). Germline V gene data show CDR1 as ENHRY and CDR2 as SYGVKD. The CDR3 consists of 13 residues. V was shortened by 6 bases and J by 5 bases, with 13 bases between the two germline ends. As DNA, the CDR3 is TGTGCCATCAGCGGGGGGGAGGGAACTGAAGCTTTCTTT. It codes for CAISGGEGTEAFF.

This rearrangement joins TRBV6-1 to TRBJ1-1; the match to TRBD1 covers 10 bases. Germline CDR1 and CDR2: MNHNS and SASEGT. The V and J ends lost 2 bases and 3 bases, in that order; junction bases with no gene match: 3. This CDR3 is built from 15 residues. The CDR3 reads CASSEWGQGYTEAFF. CDR3 nucleotide sequence: TGTGCCAGCAGTGAATGGGGACAGGGGTACACTGAAGCTTTCTTT.

The V call is TRBV7-2, the J call TRBJ2-1; perhaps TRBD2 as D (5 bases). V lost 3 bases and J lost 1, with 10 bases in between. This CDR3 spans 15 amino acids. CDR1 and CDR2 (germline): SGHTA, FQGNSA. The CDR3 DNA follows: TGTGCCAGCAGCTTTTCCTCGGGGTCCTACAATGAGCAGTTCTTC. This gives the protein CASSFSSGSYNEQFF.

This sequence joins TRBV25-1 and TRBJ1-5; no firm D call. The CDR3 is 15 residues long. Per germline, CDR1 MGHDK and CDR2 SYGVNS. V was clipped by 0 bases and J by 0 bases, with 6 bases between them. CDR3 amino acids: CASSEYYDSNQPQHF. The CDR3 DNA reads as TGTGCCAGCAGTGAATACTACGATAGCAATCAGCCCCAGCATTTT.

The chain uses TRBV5-5 and TRBJ1-1; TRBD1 might be the D (6 bases). Germline CDR1 and CDR2: SGHKS and YYEKEE (reference sequence). This CDR3 comprises 13 residues. The V end was cut by 3 bases, the J end by 0 bases, with 6 bases between. The CDR3 sequence: CASSWTVNTEAFF. The CDR3 DNA is TGTGCCAGCAGCTGGACAGTGAACACTGAAGCTTTCTTT.

This clone came up once. The chain employs TRBV6-5 and TRBJ2-1; D possibly corresponds to TRBD1 (5 bases). The germline V gene has CDR1 MNHEY and CDR2 SVGAGI. The V and J ends lost 6 bases and 9 bases respectively, with 9 bases between them. The CDR3 extends over 11 amino acids. The CDR3 sequence is CASSPQGEQFF. The CDR3 DNA reads TGTGCCAGCAGCCCCCAGGGTGAGCAGTTCTTC.

This clone has only one observation. The rearrangement uses TRBV28 and TRBJ1-6, with 9 positions matching TRBD1. This CDR3 spans 15 amino acids. Germline-derived CDR1 and CDR2 are MDHEN and SYDVKM. V shed 10 bases, J shed 5 bases, and the junction held 9 bases outside the gene matches. The CDR3 DNA reads TGTGCCACCCAAGCGGGGGACAGGGATAATTCACCCCTCCACTTT. This translates into CATQAGDRDNSPLHF.

This clone was found a few times. DNA of the CDR3: TGTGCCACCAGTGAGCGCCAGGGACAGAGGAACACCGGGGAGCTGTTTTTT. It codes for CATSERQGQRNTGELFF. J is TRBJ2-2 and V is TRBV24-1, with TRBD1 identical over 7 bases. The germline V gene encodes CDR1 KGHDR and CDR2 SFDVKD. This CDR3 is built from 17 residues. Losses at the gene ends were 4 bases for V and 1 base for J; bases not matched to a gene: 8.

This rearrangement joins TRBV18 to TRBJ2-3; 9 bases are a match to TRBD2. V dropped 3 bases and J dropped 6; count of bases not matched to a gene: 4. The CDR3 has 14 residues. CDR1 and CDR2 (germline): KGHSH, LQKENI. The CDR3 DNA reads as TGTGCCAGCTCACCGGGACTAGCAAGTGATACGCAGTATTTT. It yields the protein CASSPGLASDTQYF. Together with reference TRBV18 and TRBJ2-3, the CDR3 gives the full variable domain: NAGVMQNPRHLVRRRGQEARLRCSPMKGHSHVYWYRQLPEEGLKFMVYLQKENIIDESGMPKERFSAEFPKEGPSILRIQQVVRGDSAAYFCASSPGLASDTQYFGPGTRLTVL.

The rearrangement links TRBV4-3 to TRBJ2-7; TRBD2 agrees at 13 bases. The CDR3 is made up of 17 amino acids. V lost 0 bases to trimming and J lost 2 bases; unmatched junction nucleotides: 4. The germline V gene has CDR1 LGHNA and CDR2 YSLEER. CDR3: CASSQEPGLAGTYEQYF. The CDR3, as DNA: TGCGCCAGCAGCCAAGAGCCGGGACTAGCGGGGACCTACGAGCAGTACTTC.

The V call is TRBV5-5, the J call TRBJ2-6; D is undetermined. The ends were cut back, 8 bases at V and 0 bases at J, with 15 bases in the middle. This CDR3 is 16 amino acids long. Germline V CDR1 and CDR2: SGHKS, YYEKEE (reference sequence). The CDR3 DNA is TGTGCCAGTGGAGTCGCAGCGAACTCTGGGGCCAACGTCCTGACTTTC. Translating gives CASGVAANSGANVLTF. The complete variable domain, with remaining parts taken from reference TRBV5-5 and TRBJ2-6, reads DAGVTQSPTHLIKTRGQQVTLRCSPISGHKSVSWYQQVLGQGPQFIFQYYEKEERGRGNFPDRFSARQFPNYSSELNVNALLLGDSALYLCASGVAANSGANVLTFGAGSRLTVL.

The chain uses TRBV28 and TRBJ2-3, with 10 bases lining up with TRBD2. Looked up from germline, CDR1 is MDHEN and CDR2 is SYDVKM. Trimming removed 4 bases from V and 4 bases from J; junction bases left unmatched: 8. The CDR3 contains 16 residues. Written as DNA, the CDR3 is TGTGCCAGCAGTTCCCTAGCGGGAGCTCCCCCAGATACGCAGTATTTT. Translated: CASSSLAGAPPDTQYF.

The V and J genes are TRBV12-3 or TRBV12-4 and TRBJ1-4, with 8 bases fitting TRBD1. V lost 5 bases, J lost 11 bases, and 7 bases stayed unmatched. CDR3 length: 13 amino acids. CDR3 sequence reads: CASSISQGEKLFF. The CDR3 DNA reads as TGTGCCAGCAGTATATCACAGGGGGAGAAACTGTTTTTT.

CDR3 in DNA: TGTGCCAGCAGCAGGGGACAGGGGAACACTGAAGCTTTCTTT. It is translated as CASSRGQGNTEAFF. This chain uses TRBV5-5 with TRBJ1-1, with 9 positions matching TRBD1. V was pared by 4 bases and J by 1 base, with 2 bases of the junction left unmatched. Germline V gene lookup returns CDR1 SGHKS and CDR2 YYEKEE (reference sequence). The CDR3 is 14 residues long.

The chain links TRBV29-1 to TRBJ2-7; possible D gene TRBD1, 6 bases. Germline CDR1 is SQVTM and CDR2 is ANQGSEA. This CDR3 is built from 13 residues. Trimming pared 4 bases from V and 7 bases from J, leaving 17 bases between. The CDR3 DNA is TGCAGCGTTGGGACAGAAAGACTGATAGAGCAGTACTTC. Translating it yields CSVGTERLIEQYF.